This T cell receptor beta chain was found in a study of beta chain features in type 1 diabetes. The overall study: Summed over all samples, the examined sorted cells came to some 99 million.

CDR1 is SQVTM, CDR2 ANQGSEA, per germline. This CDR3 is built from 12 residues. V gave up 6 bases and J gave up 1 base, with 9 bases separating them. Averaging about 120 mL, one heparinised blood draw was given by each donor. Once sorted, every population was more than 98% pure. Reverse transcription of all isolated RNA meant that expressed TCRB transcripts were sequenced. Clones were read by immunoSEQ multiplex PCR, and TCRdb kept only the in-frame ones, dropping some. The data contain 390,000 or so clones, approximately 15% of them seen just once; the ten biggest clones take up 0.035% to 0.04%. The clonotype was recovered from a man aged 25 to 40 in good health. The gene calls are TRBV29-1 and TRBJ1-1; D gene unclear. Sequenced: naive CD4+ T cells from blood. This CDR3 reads CSVRRANTEAFF. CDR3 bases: TGCAGCGTCCGACGGGCGAACACTGAAGCTTTCTTT.